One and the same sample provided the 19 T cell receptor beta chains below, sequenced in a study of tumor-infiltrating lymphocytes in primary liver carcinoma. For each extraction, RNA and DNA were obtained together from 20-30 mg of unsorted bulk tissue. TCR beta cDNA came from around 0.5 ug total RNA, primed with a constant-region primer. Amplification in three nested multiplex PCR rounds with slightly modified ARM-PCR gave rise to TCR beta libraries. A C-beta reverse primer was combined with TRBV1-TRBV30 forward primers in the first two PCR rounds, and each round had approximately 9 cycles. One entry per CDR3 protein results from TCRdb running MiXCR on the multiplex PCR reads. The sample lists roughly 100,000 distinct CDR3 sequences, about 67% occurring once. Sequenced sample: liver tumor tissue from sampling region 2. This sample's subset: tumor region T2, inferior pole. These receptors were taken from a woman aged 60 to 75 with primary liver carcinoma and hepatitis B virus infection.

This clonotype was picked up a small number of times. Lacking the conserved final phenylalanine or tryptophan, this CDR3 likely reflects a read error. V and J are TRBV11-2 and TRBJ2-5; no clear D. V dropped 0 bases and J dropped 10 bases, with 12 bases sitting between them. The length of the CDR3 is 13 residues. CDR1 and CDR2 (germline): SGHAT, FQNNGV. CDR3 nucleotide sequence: TGTGCCAGCAGCTTAGAATCCAAGTGGATCCAGTACCTC. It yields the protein CASSLESKWIQYL.

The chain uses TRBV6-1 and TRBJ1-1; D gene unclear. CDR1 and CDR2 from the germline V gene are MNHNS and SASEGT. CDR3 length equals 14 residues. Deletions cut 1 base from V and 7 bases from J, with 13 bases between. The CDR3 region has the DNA TGTGCCAGCAGTGAAGGCAGACGAAATCTTGAAGCTTTCTTT. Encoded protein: CASSEGRRNLEAFF.

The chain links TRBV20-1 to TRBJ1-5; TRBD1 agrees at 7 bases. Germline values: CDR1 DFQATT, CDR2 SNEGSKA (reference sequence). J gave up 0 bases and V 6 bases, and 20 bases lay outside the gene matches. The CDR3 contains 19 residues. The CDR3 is CSASDRTKSLITSNQPQHF. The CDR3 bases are TGCAGTGCCTCGGACAGGACAAAGAGCCTGATTACTAGCAATCAGCCCCAGCATTTT.

The CDR3 nucleotides read TGCGCCAGCAGCCAAGATTGGGCATCGGGGCACTCCCAGCATTTT. Protein sequence: CASSQDWASGHSQHF. The rearrangement uses TRBV4-1 and TRBJ1-5; a weak D match, TRBD1 (5 bases). The CDR3 extends over 15 amino acids. Deletions cut 0 bases from V and 11 bases from J, with 17 bases between. Germline values: CDR1 MGHRA, CDR2 YSYEKL.

CDR3 sequence: CASSPRAWARQPQHF. The CDR3 DNA follows: TGTGCCAGCAGTCCACGGGCGTGGGCACGTCAGCCCCAGCATTTT. The rearrangement uses TRBV12-3 or TRBV12-4 and TRBJ1-5; D gene uncertain. The CDR3 consists of 15 residues. Trimming stripped 5 bases from V and 6 bases from J, with 17 bases between.

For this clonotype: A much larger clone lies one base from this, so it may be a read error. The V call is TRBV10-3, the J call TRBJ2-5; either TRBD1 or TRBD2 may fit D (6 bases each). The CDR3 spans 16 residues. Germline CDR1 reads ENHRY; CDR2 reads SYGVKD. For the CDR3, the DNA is TGTGCCTTCAGTACCAGACCTCAGGGGACTCAAGAGACCCAGTACTTC. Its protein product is CAFSTRPQGTQETQYF.

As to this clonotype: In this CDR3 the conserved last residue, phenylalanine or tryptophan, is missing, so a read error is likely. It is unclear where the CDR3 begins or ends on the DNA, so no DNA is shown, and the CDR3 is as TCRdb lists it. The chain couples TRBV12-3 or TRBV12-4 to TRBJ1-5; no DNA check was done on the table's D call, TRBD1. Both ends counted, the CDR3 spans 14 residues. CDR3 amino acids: CASSLGGGNQPQHC.

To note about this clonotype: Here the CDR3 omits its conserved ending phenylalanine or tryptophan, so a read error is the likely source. The CDR3 spells CASSEVAGGQFLYEQYI. The CDR3 nucleotides are TGTGCCAGCAGTGAAGTGGCAGGGGGGCAGTTCTTGTACGAGCAGTACATC. This chain links TRBV6-1 with TRBJ2-7; maybe TRBD1 (7 bases). CDR3 length: 17 residues. V was cut by 1 base and J by 4 bases, with 20 bases left in between. Germline loops: CDR1 MNHNS, CDR2 SASEGT.

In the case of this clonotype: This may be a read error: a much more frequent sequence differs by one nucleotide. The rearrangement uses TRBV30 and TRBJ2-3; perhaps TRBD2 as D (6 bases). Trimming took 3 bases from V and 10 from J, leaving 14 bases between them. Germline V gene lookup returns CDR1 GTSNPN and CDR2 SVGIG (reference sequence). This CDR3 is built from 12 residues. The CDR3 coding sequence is TGTGCCTGGAGGACTAGTTGGGGTGCGCAGTATTTT. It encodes CAWRTSWGAQYF.

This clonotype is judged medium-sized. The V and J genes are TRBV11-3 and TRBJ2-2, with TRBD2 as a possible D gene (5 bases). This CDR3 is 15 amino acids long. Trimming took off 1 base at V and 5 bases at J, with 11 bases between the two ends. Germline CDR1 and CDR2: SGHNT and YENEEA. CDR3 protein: CASSLGTRRTGELFF. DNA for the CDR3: TGTGCCAGCAGCTTAGGAACTAGAAGAACCGGGGAGCTGTTTTTT.

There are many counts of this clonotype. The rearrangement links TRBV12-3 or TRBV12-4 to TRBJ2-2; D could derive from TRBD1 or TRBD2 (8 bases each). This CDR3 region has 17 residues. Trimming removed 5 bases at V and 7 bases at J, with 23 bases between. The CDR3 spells CASSLRTGTGGVGELFF. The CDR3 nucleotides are TGTGCCAGCAGTCTACGGACAGGGACCGGGGGGGTCGGGGAGCTGTTTTTT.

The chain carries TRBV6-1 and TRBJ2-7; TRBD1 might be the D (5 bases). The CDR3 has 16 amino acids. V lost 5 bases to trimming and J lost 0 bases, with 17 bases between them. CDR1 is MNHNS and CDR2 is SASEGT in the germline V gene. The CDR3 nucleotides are TGTGCCAGCAGTAAAGGAGAGGCTAGGGGCTCCTACGAGCAGTACTTC. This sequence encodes CASSKGEARGSYEQYF.

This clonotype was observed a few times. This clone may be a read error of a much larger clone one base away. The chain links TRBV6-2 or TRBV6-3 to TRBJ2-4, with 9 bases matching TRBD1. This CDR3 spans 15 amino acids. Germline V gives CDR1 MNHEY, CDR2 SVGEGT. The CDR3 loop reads CTSRGQGVSKNIQYF. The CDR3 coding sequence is TGTACCAGCAGGGGACAGGGCGTATCCAAAAACATTCAGTACTTC.

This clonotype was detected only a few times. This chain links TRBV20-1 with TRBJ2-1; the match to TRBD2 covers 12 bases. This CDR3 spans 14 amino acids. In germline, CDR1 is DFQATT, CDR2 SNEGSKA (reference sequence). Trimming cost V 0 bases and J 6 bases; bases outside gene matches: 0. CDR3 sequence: CSARETSGSNEQFF. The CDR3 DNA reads TGCAGTGCTAGAGAGACTAGCGGGAGCAATGAGCAGTTCTTC.

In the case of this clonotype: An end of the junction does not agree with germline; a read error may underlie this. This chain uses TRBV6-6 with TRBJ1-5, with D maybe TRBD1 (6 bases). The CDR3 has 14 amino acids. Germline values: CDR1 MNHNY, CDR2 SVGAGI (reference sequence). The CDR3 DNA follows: TGTGCCAGCAGTTACGACAGGACGGATCAGCCCGAGCATTTT. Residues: CASSYDRTDQPEHF.

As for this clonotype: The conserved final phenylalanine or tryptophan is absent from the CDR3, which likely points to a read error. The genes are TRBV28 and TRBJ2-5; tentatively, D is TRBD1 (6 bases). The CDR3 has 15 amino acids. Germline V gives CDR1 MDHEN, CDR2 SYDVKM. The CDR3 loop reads CTSSLGGLYQETQYS. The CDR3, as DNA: TGTACCAGCAGTCTTGGGGGCTTGTACCAAGAGACCCAGTACTCC.

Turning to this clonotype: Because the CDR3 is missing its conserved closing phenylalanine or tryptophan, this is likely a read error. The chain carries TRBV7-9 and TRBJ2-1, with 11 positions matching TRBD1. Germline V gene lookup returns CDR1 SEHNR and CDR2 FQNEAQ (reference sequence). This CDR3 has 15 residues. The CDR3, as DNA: TGTTCCAGCAGCCCCGGACAGGGGGCGTGGAATGAGCAGTTCCTC. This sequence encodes CSSSPGQGAWNEQFL.

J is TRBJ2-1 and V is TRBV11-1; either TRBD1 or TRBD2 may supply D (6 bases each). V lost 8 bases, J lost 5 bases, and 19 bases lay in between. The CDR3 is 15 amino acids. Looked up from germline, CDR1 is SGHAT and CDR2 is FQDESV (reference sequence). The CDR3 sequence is CASVLGGTTHNEQFF. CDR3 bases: TGTGCCAGCGTCTTAGGGGGGACGACCCACAATGAGCAGTTCTTC.

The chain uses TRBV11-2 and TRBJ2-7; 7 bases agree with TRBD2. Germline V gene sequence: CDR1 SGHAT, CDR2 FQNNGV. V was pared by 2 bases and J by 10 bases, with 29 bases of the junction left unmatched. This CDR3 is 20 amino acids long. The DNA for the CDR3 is TGTGCCAGCAGCTTAATTTGGTACATAACCCTAGCGGACCTAGGACGCGAACAGTACTTC. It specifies CASSLIWYITLADLGREQYF.